The clone carrying this T cell receptor beta chain was picked up a small number of times. Its antigen is unidentified. For the second PCR, which ran for roughly 6 to 12 cycles, a sample-barcoded 5' primer and a J-beta primer mix were used. MiXCR was run by TCRdb on the 5' RACE reads, yielding one entry per CDR3 protein. The sample holds some 550,000 distinct CDR3 sequences; around half are singletons and the top ten take approximately 25%. V dropped 1 base and J dropped 6 bases, with 19 bases sitting between them. This CDR3 is 15 amino acids long. Germline V gene lookup returns CDR1 DFQATT and CDR2 SNEGSKA (reference sequence). Donation came from healthy Caucasian individuals in Russia who were aged about 6 to 100. These data come from a study of blood T cells in healthy people across ages. General study findings and limits: PBMC samples, being unsorted, prevented any conclusive comparison of naive and antigen-experienced cells.

The receptor was isolated from a man at least 80 years old in good health. Sequenced material: blood. The J gene is TRBJ2-7, the V gene TRBV20-1; D perhaps matches TRBD2 (6 bases). The CDR3 loop is CSARGPIVGGVEQYF. The CDR3, as DNA: TGCAGTGCTAGAGGCCCGATAGTCGGAGGGGTCGAGCAGTACTTC.